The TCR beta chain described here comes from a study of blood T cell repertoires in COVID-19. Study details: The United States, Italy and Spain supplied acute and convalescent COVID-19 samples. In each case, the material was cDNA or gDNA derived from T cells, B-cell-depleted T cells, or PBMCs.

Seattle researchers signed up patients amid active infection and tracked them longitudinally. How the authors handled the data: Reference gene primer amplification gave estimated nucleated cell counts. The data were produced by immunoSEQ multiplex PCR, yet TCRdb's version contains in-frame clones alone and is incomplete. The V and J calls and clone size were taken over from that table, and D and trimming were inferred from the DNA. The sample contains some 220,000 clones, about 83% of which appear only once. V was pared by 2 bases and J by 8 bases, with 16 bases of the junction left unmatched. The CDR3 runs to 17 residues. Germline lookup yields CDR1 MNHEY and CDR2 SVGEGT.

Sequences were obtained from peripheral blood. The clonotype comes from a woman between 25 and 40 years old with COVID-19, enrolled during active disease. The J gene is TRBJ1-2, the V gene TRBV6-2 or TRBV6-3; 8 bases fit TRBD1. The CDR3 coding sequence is TGTGCCAGCAGTTACGACGGCACGACAGGGGACAAAGGGGGCTACACCTTC. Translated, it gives CASSYDGTTGDKGGYTF.